Listed below are T cell receptor beta chains from one sample, sequenced in a study of human T cells and chemical hapten exposure. TCRdb recomputed calls from the RACE reads with MiXCR, one row per CDR3 protein. The top ten clones hold under 2.5% of a sample with around 380,000 distinct CDR3 sequences, about 4.8% of them seen once. The starting material was whole blood, obtained in connection with sensitization to the hapten diphenylcyclopropenone (DPC). The receptors were sampled from a woman between 50 and 59 years old with alopecia areata. Some clones in this sample may be carry-over from other donors' samples. CDR3s include the opening cysteine and the closing phenylalanine or tryptophan. The D gene is left open where the match is weak. Rows may omit the clone size; those that give it use once, few, many or a size class.

TRBV5-1	TRBJ2-3	.	TRBD1	CASQVTGVNTDTQYF	TGCGCCAGTCAGGTTACAGGGGTAAACACAGATACGCAGTATTTT
TRBV6-5	TRBJ1-5	many	.	CASQRGPNQPQHF	TGTGCCAGCCAGAGGGGCCCCAATCAGCCCCAGCATTTT
TRBV6-5	TRBJ2-7	.	.	CASSYSYRGLYEQYF	TGTGCCAGCAGTTACTCGTATAGGGGCCTCTACGAGCAGTACTTC
TRBV29-1	TRBJ1-5	many	.	CSVMDVGQPQHF	TGCAGCGTTATGGATGTGGGTCAGCCCCAGCATTTT
TRBV27	TRBJ2-1	many	.	CASIAVGEQFF	TGTGCCAGCATCGCGGTCGGTGAGCAGTTCTTC
TRBV7-9	TRBJ2-4	.	.	CASRSEELHLNIQYF	TGTGCCAGCAGATCGGAGGAACTACATTTAAACATTCAGTACTTC
TRBV5-6	TRBJ2-7	many	.	CASSLGRIFYEQYF	TGTGCCAGCAGCTTAGGACGTATCTTCTACGAGCAGTACTTC
TRBV15	TRBJ1-1	many	TRBD1	CATSRDRGPSEAFF	TGTGCCACCAGCAGGGACAGGGGGCCAAGTGAAGCTTTCTTT
TRBV12-3/TRBV12-4	TRBJ2-3	.	TRBD2	CASSLGRGGGTDTQYF	TGTGCCAGCAGTCTGGGGCGGGGGGGCGGCACAGATACGCAGTATTTT
TRBV20-1	TRBJ2-1	many	.	CSARALTREQFF	TGCAGTGCTAGAGCTCTGACCCGGGAGCAGTTCTTC
TRBV18	TRBJ2-1	few	TRBD1	CASSLAGTGTGNEQFF	TGTGCCAGCTCACTGGCCGGGACAGGGACAGGGAATGAGCAGTTCTTC
TRBV24-1	TRBJ2-5	few	.	CATSFGETQYF	TGTGCCACCAGTTTTGGAGAGACCCAGTACTTC
TRBV5-4	TRBJ2-7	many	TRBD2	CASSRASGGTYEQYF	TGTGCCAGCAGCCGGGCCAGCGGGGGGACCTACGAGCAGTACTTC
TRBV2	TRBJ1-6	many	TRBD1	CASSEDRGQRRNSPLHF	TGTGCCAGCAGTGAAGACAGGGGACAGAGGAGGAACTCACCCCTCCACTTT
TRBV21-1	TRBJ1-5	many	.	CASSAPAWDIQPQHF	TGTGCCAGCAGCGCCCCGGCCTGGGATATTCAGCCCCAGCATTTT
TRBV29-1	TRBJ1-1	many	.	CSAEGGGTEAFF	TGCAGCGCCGAGGGGGGCGGCACTGAAGCTTTCTTT
TRBV15	TRBJ2-3	many	.	CATSRRKGTDTQYF	TGTGCCACCAGCCGCCGAAAGGGCACAGATACGCAGTATTTT
TRBV7-9	TRBJ1-2	few	TRBD1	CASNSREQGNYGYTF	TGTGCCAGCAACTCCCGAGAACAGGGGAACTATGGCTACACCTTC
TRBV7-9	TRBJ2-2	few	.	CASSLDTNTGELFF	TGTGCCAGCAGCCTTGACACAAACACCGGGGAGCTGTTTTTT
TRBV5-1	TRBJ1-3	few	TRBD1	CASSLEGTAGNTIYF	TGCGCCAGCAGCTTGGAGGGGACAGCTGGAAACACCATATATTTT
TRBV19	TRBJ1-5	many	.	CASSTQRGNQPQHF	TGTGCCAGTAGTACGCAGAGGGGCAATCAGCCCCAGCATTTT
TRBV27	TRBJ2-2	few	TRBD2	CASTPDAGANTGELFF	TGTGCCAGCACCCCCGACGCGGGAGCGAACACCGGGGAGCTGTTTTTT
TRBV6-2/TRBV6-3	TRBJ2-1	few	TRBD1	CASSPRQGVVAWWQFF	TGTGCCAGCAGTCCCCGACAGGGAGTCGTAGCGTGGTGGCAGTTCTTC
TRBV9	TRBJ2-7	many	TRBD2	CASSVGTSSEQYF	TGTGCCAGCAGCGTCGGGACTAGCAGCGAGCAGTACTTC
TRBV27	TRBJ1-2	many	.	CASSLRANYGYTF	TGTGCCAGCAGTCTTCGAGCGAACTATGGCTACACCTTC
TRBV6-2/TRBV6-3	TRBJ2-1	many	TRBD1	CASSSGQGTYNEQFF	TGTGCCAGCAGCTCCGGACAGGGCACTTACAATGAGCAGTTCTTC
TRBV27	TRBJ1-1	many	TRBD1	CASSSRQGYNTEAFF	TGTGCCAGCAGCTCTCGACAGGGATACAACACTGAAGCTTTCTTT
TRBV7-2	TRBJ2-7	many	.	CASSLSGRTYEQYF	TGTGCCAGCAGCTTATCGGGCAGAACCTACGAGCAGTACTTC
TRBV5-1	TRBJ2-5	many	.	CASSQGTLQETQYF	TGCGCCAGCAGCCAAGGGACACTCCAAGAGACCCAGTACTTC
TRBV2	TRBJ2-5	many	TRBD1	CASRRDRGAQETQYF	TGTGCCAGCAGGCGGGACAGGGGAGCCCAAGAGACCCAGTACTTC
TRBV29-1	TRBJ2-2	many	.	CSVERPLSAAGELFF	TGCAGCGTTGAGAGGCCCCTTAGCGCCGCCGGGGAGCTGTTTTTT
TRBV7-6	TRBJ2-7	many	TRBD2	CASSARLAGTRYEQYF	TGTGCCAGCAGCGCGAGACTAGCGGGGACCCGATACGAGCAGTACTTC
TRBV23-1	TRBJ2-3	.	.	CASSPMSSPTTKPNTQYF	TGCGCCAGCAGTCCGATGTCAAGCCCGACCACCAAACCAAATACGCAGTATTTT
TRBV2	TRBJ1-1	many	.	CASSSGYNTEAFF	TGTGCCAGCAGTTCAGGGTATAACACTGAAGCTTTCTTT
TRBV6-2/TRBV6-3	TRBJ2-7	.	TRBD2	CASRGTSGSSYEQYF	TGTGCCAGCAGGGGGACTAGCGGGAGCTCCTACGAGCAGTACTTC
TRBV2	TRBJ1-1	few	TRBD1	CATTGGTNTEAFF	TGTGCCACCACAGGGGGGACGAACACTGAAGCTTTCTTT
TRBV12-3/TRBV12-4	TRBJ2-7	many	.	CASSFGEYEQYF	TGTGCCAGCAGTTTTGGGGAGTACGAGCAGTACTTC
TRBV20-1	TRBJ1-1	.	TRBD1	CSARPPTGVNTEAFF	TGCAGTGCTAGACCCCCGACAGGGGTGAACACTGAAGCTTTCTTT
TRBV3-1	TRBJ2-1	many	.	CASSQDRGSPKFF	TGTGCCAGCAGCCAAGACCGAGGTTCCCCTAAGTTCTTC
TRBV12-3/TRBV12-4	TRBJ1-6	many	.	CASSRALSNSPLHF	TGTGCCAGCAGTCGGGCCCTGTCCAATTCACCCCTCCACTTT
TRBV11-2	TRBJ2-1	many	TRBD1	CASSFDRDEQFF	TGTGCCAGCAGCTTCGACAGGGATGAGCAGTTCTTC
TRBV27	TRBJ1-1	many	TRBD1	CASSLDRGSTEAFF	TGTGCCAGCAGTTTGGACAGGGGGAGCACTGAAGCTTTCTTT
TRBV5-6	TRBJ1-1	few	TRBD1	CASSFRKGGFGTEAFF	TGTGCCAGCAGCTTTCGTAAAGGGGGCTTTGGCACTGAAGCTTTCTTT
TRBV6-5	TRBJ2-3	many	TRBD2	CASSYVPSGATDTQYF	TGTGCCAGCAGTTACGTCCCTAGCGGAGCCACAGATACGCAGTATTTT
TRBV7-2	TRBJ1-4	many	TRBD1	CASSQGQGGEKLFF	TGTGCCAGCAGCCAGGGACAGGGCGGAGAAAAACTGTTTTTT
TRBV7-9	TRBJ1-3	few	TRBD1	CASSPPGTVPSGNTIYF	TGTGCCAGCAGCCCACCAGGGACAGTTCCCTCTGGAAACACCATATATTTT
TRBV2	TRBJ1-1	few	.	CASSPQFEAFF	TGTGCCAGCAGTCCCCAGTTTGAAGCTTTCTTT
TRBV12-3/TRBV12-4	TRBJ1-5	many	.	CASSPSRAGDQPQHF	TGTGCCAGCAGCCCGAGTAGGGCAGGGGATCAGCCCCAGCATTTT
TRBV20-1	TRBJ2-1	many	.	CSARDPGNEQFF	TGCAGTGCTAGAGATCCGGGAAATGAGCAGTTCTTC
TRBV6-2/TRBV6-3	TRBJ1-2	.	.	CASSYSGGVYGYTF	TGTGCCAGCAGTTACTCCGGAGGAGTCTATGGCTACACCTTC
TRBV5-1	TRBJ2-7	.	.	CASSLSGEPYEQYF	TGCGCCAGCAGCTTGTCGGGGGAGCCCTACGAGCAGTACTTC
TRBV20-1	TRBJ2-1	few	.	CSARPSSYNEQFF	TGCAGTGCCCGGCCGAGCTCCTACAATGAGCAGTTCTTC
TRBV6-5	TRBJ2-7	many	TRBD2	CASSYSSSGGVYEQYF	TGTGCCAGCAGTTACTCATCTAGCGGGGGAGTCTACGAGCAGTACTTC
TRBV6-1	TRBJ1-2	few	.	CASSDRTSWLTF	TGTGCCAGCAGTGATAGGACTTCCTGGTTGACCTTC
TRBV15	TRBJ2-7	.	.	CATSSTVGAYEQYF	TGTGCCACCAGCAGTACAGTCGGAGCGTACGAGCAGTACTTC